The sequence of this TCR beta chain was determined in a study of OX40 agonist ivuxolimab in advanced cancers. Whole-study context: Therapy given before enrollment (anti-PD-1, anti-PD-L1 or anti-CTLA-4) was allowed, and roughly 41% had some. Partial responses were recorded for three patients, including one with hepatocellular carcinoma and two with cutaneous melanoma.

Germline lookup yields CDR1 LNHNV and CDR2 YYDKDF (reference sequence). The CDR3 is 14 residues long. The V end lost 3 bases, the J end lost 5 bases, and 11 bases lay between the germline ends. On this clone: The antigen is undetermined.

Notes on the study in general: At 0.1 to 3.0 mg/kg and by week 6, CD4+ and CD8+ T cells in the blood had expanded clonally.

Using immunoSEQ multiplex PCR, the repertoire was profiled, and TCRdb retains in-frame clones only, with some absent. Of 100,000 to 150,000 clones listed, around 93% were seen once; the top ten hold 0.7% to 0.9%. The sequenced sample was CD4+ or CD8+ T cells sorted from blood, obtained in a trial of the OX40 agonist ivuxolimab. The TCR comes from an adult with an advanced solid tumor such as melanoma, head and neck, liver or kidney cancer. This rearrangement joins TRBV15 to TRBJ2-1, with D unclear. The CDR3 reads CATSREEVDNEQFF. The CDR3 DNA is TGTGCCACCAGCAGGGAAGAGGTTGACAATGAGCAGTTCTTC.